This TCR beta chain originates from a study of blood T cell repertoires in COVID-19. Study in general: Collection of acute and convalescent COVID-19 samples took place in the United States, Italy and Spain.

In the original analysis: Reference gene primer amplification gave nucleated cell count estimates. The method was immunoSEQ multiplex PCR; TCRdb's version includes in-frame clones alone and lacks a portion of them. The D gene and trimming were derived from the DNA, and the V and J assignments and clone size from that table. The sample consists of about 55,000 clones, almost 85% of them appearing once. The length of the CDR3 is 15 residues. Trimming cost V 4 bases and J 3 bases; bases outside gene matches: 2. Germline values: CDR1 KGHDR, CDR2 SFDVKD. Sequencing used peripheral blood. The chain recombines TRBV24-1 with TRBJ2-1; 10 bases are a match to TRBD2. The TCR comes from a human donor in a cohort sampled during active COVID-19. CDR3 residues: CATSDPSGGYNEQFF. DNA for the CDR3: TGTGCCACCAGTGACCCTAGCGGGGGCTACAATGAGCAGTTCTTC.